This T cell receptor (beta chain) was documented in a study of T cell responses to AZD1222 COVID-19 vaccine. This table comes from immunoSEQ multiplex PCR, and its TCRdb copy is limited to in-frame clones, with some not included. In the table there are 120,000 or so clones, about 90% of which are singletons. With V trimmed by 4 bases and J by 6 bases, 8 bases remained unmatched. Germline lookup yields CDR1 SQVTM and CDR2 ANQGSEA. The CDR3 extends over 13 amino acids. This clonotype was sampled from an adult in good health. The chain recombines TRBV29-1 with TRBJ2-7, with 8 positions matching TRBD2. This material consisted of peripheral blood, taken on day 0 of AZD1222 vaccination. In nucleotides, the CDR3 is TGCAGCGTTGCGCTAAGGACTAGCTCCGAGCAGTACTTC. It specifies CSVALRTSSEQYF.